The entry below describes one T cell receptor beta chain. Its antigen is not yet known. Base qualities were left out, and no much larger clone turns up one base away. Trimming at the junction amounts to 6 bases on V and 11 bases on J, and the germline ends lie 26 bases apart. Based on the germline V gene, the CDR1 and CDR2 sequences are MDHEN and SYDVKM. Counted from cysteine to phenylalanine, this CDR3 has 16 amino acids. The DNA shown is the 48-base CDR3, in frame from base 1. The sample belongs to a study of OX40 agonist ivuxolimab in advanced cancers. Regarding the study in general: Ivuxolimab was an agonistic, fully human IgG2 monoclonal antibody directed against OX40 (CD134), a costimulatory receptor. Three dose-escalation patients achieved partial responses, one with hepatocellular carcinoma and two with cutaneous melanoma. The paper describes the monotherapy dose-escalation part (N = 52 patients) of the phase I trial of ivuxolimab. In the dose-escalation cohort, roughly 82% of patients were male, and the mean age was 60 years with a range of roughly 20 to 85. Of the 50 to 55 dose-escalation patients, hepatocellular carcinoma was present in some 19, melanoma in around 15, renal cell carcinoma in 9 and head and neck cancer in 9. Peripheral TCRbeta sequencing aimed to test whether ivuxolimab altered TCR sequence diversity and caused clonal T-cell expansion. Intravenous ivuxolimab was administered to patients every 2 weeks at six dose levels: 0.01, 0.1, 0.3, 1.5, 3 and 10 mg/kg. Patients were allowed to have had prior anti-PD-1, anti-PD-L1 or anti-CTLA-4 therapy, and more than 35% of the dose-escalation patients had been treated with checkpoint inhibitors. Paper-wide results and their limitations: At doses of 0.1 to 3.0 mg/kg, clonal expansion of both CD4+ and CD8+ T cells in blood was seen between baseline and week 6. In the 0.1-3.0 mg/kg groups, partial responders were among the patients with the lowest normalized peripheral clonal expansion, particularly in CD8+ T cells. Low levels of normalized T-cell clonal expansion were also seen in some patients who did not respond. Which antigens the clonally expanded peripheral T cells were specific for was not determined. After ivuxolimab, more expanded clones were found on average in CD8+ T cells than in CD4+ T cells.

For sequencing of the TCRbeta CDR3 region, genomic DNA was extracted from the sorted cells. The immunoSEQ Assay was used to sequence the TCRbeta CDR3 regions. What TCRdb holds here is the immuneACCESS table cut down to in-frame rearrangements. Part of the clones is not present; checked against another copy, under half of the missing clones reflect an unresolved V gene, and the others are unexplained. Here the sample has more than 70,000 clones; about 93% occur a single time. The ten largest clones represent 14% of the sample. The trial excluded patients who had a history of autoimmune disease or who were on systemic immunosuppression. In every dose cohort, peripheral blood was drawn for TCR sequencing at baseline, cycle 4 day 1, and cycle 7 day 1. Samples came from an open-label, multicenter, first-in-human phase I dose-escalation trial of ivuxolimab. Adults with locally advanced or metastatic head and neck squamous cell, hepatocellular, melanoma or renal cell carcinoma were enrolled in the trial. CD4+ and CD8+ T cells were sorted separately from peripheral blood before TCR sequencing.

The receptor was derived from an adult with an advanced solid tumor such as melanoma, head and neck, liver or kidney cancer. This specimen was CD4+ or CD8+ T cells sorted from blood, taken in a trial of the OX40 agonist ivuxolimab. Recombination joined TRBV28 with TRBJ1-5; the D region possibly corresponds to TRBD1 (5 bases align). The nucleotide sequence reads TGTGCCAGCAGCCCCGGCGGCAGGGACCCGAGGGTGACCCAGCATTTT. It specifies CASSPGGRDPRVTQHF.